These 7 T cell receptor beta chains came from one sample sequenced in a study of Graves' ophthalmopathy and Graves' hyperthyroidism. RNA transcripts served as template for amplifying TCR beta CDR3 sequences. Investigators did first-round RT-PCR with HTBI primers, then second-round multiplex PCR. TCRdb used MiXCR to reprocess the multiplex PCR reads, holding one entry per CDR3 protein. Of 900,000 to 1,200,000 distinct CDR3 sequences in the sample, around a third were seen once. The sequenced sample consisted of peripheral blood or thyroid tissue (not recorded which). The receptors come from an adult man with Graves' hyperthyroidism.

This clonotype was seen many times. V is TRBV7-2 and J is TRBJ2-7; 12 bases match TRBD2. This CDR3 region has 15 residues. J lost 6 bases, V lost 4 bases, and 7 bases had no gene match. Germline loops: CDR1 SGHTA, CDR2 FQGNSA. CDR3 sequence: CASSSLLAGGSEQYF. The CDR3, as DNA: TGTGCCAGCAGCTCGCTACTAGCGGGGGGCTCCGAGCAGTACTTC.

V is TRBV10-3 and J is TRBJ1-5; 9 bases line up with TRBD1. The V gene's germline CDR1 is ENHRY and CDR2 SYGVKD. Trimming took 2 bases from V and 5 from J; bases not matched to a gene: 4. The length of the CDR3 is 15 residues. The CDR3: CAISEDGQGYQPQHF. DNA for the CDR3: TGTGCCATCAGTGAGGACGGACAGGGGTATCAGCCCCAGCATTTT.

The chain is built from TRBV20-1 and TRBJ1-2, with D unclear. The CDR3 spans 14 residues. Deletions cut 4 bases from V and 5 bases from J, with 17 bases between. CDR1 is DFQATT, CDR2 SNEGSKA, per germline (reference sequence). Here the CDR3 reads CSAIPEPRTYGYTF. As DNA, the CDR3 is TGCAGTGCTATCCCCGAGCCCAGAACTTATGGCTACACCTTC.

The rearrangement joins TRBV12-3 or TRBV12-4 to TRBJ1-1; the D is unclear. This CDR3 has 14 amino acids. V shed 6 bases and J shed 1 base, with 12 bases lying between them. The CDR3: CASRTAGKNTEAFF. The CDR3 DNA follows: TGTGCCAGCAGAACGGCAGGAAAGAACACTGAAGCTTTCTTT.

In its sample, this clonotype was seen a few times. One end of the junction is discordant with germline, which a read error may explain. The rearrangement links TRBV10-3 to TRBJ2-7, with 9 bases lining up with TRBD1. CDR3 length equals 15 residues. In germline, CDR1 is ENHRY, CDR2 SYGVKD. The CDR3 coding sequence is TGTGCCAGCAGTTACTCAGGACAGGGGAAAAGCGAGCAGTACTTC. This translates into CASSYSGQGKSEQYF.

This clonotype was recorded at least ten times. The V and J genes are TRBV5-1 and TRBJ2-6; possibly TRBD2 for D (6 bases). V lost 4 bases and J lost 1, with 15 bases in between. This CDR3 region has 17 residues. Looked up from germline, CDR1 is SGHRS and CDR2 is YFSETQ. CDR3 protein: CASSLTGGASGANVLTF. The CDR3 bases are TGCGCCAGCAGCCTAACAGGAGGGGCATCTGGGGCCAACGTCCTGACTTTC.

For this clonotype: A much bigger clone sits one base away, suggesting this may be a read error. CDR3 DNA: TGCACCAGCAGCCAGACAGTAGACAATCAGCCCCAGCATTTT. It yields the protein CTSSQTVDNQPQHF. The J gene is TRBJ1-5, the V gene TRBV4-3; tentative D call: TRBD1 (5 bases). Germline values: CDR1 LGHNA, CDR2 YSLEER. The CDR3 consists of 14 residues.